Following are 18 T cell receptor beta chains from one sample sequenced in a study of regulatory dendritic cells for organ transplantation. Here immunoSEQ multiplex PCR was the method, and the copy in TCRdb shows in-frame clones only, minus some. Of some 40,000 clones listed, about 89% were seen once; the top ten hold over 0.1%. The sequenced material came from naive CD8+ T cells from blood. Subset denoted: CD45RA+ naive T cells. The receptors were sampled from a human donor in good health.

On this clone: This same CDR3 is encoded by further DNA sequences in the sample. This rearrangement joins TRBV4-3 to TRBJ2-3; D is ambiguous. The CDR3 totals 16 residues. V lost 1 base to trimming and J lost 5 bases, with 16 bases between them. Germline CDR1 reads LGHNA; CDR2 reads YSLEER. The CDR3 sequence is CASSQALGLRRDTQYF. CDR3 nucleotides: TGCGCCAGCAGCCAAGCACTGGGCCTCAGGAGAGATACGCAGTATTTT.

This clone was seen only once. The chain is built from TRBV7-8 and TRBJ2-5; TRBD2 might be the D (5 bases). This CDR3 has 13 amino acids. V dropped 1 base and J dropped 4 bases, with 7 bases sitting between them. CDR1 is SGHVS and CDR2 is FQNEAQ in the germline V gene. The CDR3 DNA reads TGTGCCAGCAGCTTAGTAGGGAGAGAGACCCAGTACTTC. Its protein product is CASSLVGRETQYF.

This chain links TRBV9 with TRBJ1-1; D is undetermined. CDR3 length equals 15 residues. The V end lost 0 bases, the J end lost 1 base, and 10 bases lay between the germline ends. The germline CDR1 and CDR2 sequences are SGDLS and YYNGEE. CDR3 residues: CASSVAGTSNTEAFF. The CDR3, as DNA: TGTGCCAGCAGCGTAGCTGGCACATCGAACACTGAAGCTTTCTTT.

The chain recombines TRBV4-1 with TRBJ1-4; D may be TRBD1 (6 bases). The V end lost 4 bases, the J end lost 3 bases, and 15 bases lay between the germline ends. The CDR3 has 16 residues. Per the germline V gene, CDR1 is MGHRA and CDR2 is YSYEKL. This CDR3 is CASSLRIGQSNEKLFF. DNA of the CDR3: TGCGCCAGCAGCCTACGTATAGGACAGTCTAATGAAAAACTGTTTTTT.

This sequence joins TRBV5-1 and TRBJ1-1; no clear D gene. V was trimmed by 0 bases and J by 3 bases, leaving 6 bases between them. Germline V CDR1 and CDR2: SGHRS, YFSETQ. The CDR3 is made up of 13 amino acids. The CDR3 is CASSLVADTEAFF. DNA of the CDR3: TGCGCCAGCAGCTTGGTCGCGGACACTGAAGCTTTCTTT.

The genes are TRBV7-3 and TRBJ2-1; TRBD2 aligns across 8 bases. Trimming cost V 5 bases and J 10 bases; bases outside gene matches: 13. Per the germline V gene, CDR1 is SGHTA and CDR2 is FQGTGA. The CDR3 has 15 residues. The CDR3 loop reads CASSRAQGREDEQFF. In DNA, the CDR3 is TGTGCCAGCAGCCGGGCCCAGGGGCGGGAGGACGAGCAGTTCTTC.

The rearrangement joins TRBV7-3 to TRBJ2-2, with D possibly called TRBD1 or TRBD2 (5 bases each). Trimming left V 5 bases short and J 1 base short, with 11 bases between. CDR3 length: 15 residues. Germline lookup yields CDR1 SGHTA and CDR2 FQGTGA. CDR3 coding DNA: TGTGCCAGCAGCCTGGGACCTTTGAACACCGGGGAGCTGTTTTTT. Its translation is CASSLGPLNTGELFF.

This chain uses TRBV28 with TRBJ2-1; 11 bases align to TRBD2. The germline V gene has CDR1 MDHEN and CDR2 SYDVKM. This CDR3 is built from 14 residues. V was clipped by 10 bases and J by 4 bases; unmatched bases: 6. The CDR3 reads CAISGLAVYNEQFF. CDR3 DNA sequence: TGTGCCATATCGGGACTAGCGGTTTACAATGAGCAGTTCTTC.

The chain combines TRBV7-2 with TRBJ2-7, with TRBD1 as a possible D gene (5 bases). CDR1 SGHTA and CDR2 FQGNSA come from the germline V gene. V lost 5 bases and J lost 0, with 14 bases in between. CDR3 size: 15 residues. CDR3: CASSQQAFPSYEQYF. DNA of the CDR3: TGTGCCAGCAGCCAACAGGCATTCCCCTCCTACGAGCAGTACTTC.

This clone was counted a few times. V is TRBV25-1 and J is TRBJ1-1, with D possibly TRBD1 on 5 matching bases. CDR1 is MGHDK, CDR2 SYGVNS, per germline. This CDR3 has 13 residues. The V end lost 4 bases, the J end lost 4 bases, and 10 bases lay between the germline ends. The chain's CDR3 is CASSGSQGTEAFF. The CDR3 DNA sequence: TGTGCCAGCAGTGGATCCCAGGGCACTGAAGCTTTCTTT.

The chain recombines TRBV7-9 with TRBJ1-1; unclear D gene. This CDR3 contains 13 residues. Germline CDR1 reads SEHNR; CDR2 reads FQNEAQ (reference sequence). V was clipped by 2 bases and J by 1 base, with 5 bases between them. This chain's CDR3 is CASSLWGNTEAFF. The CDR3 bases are TGTGCCAGCAGCTTATGGGGGAACACTGAAGCTTTCTTT.

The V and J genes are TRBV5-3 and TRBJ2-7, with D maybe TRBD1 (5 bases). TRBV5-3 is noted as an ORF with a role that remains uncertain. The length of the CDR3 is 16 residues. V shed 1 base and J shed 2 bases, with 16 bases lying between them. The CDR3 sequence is CARSLNRGRVAYEQYF. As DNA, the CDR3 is TGTGCCAGAAGCTTGAATAGGGGCAGGGTAGCCTACGAGCAGTACTTC.

DNA of the CDR3: TGTGCCAGCAGCCAAGACTCCGGAAACACCGGGGAGCTGTTTTTT. Its translation is CASSQDSGNTGELFF. The chain employs TRBV14 and TRBJ2-2; D ambiguous. Deletions cut 0 bases from V and 2 bases from J, with 7 bases between. The CDR3 totals 15 residues. In germline, CDR1 is SGHDN, CDR2 FVKESK.

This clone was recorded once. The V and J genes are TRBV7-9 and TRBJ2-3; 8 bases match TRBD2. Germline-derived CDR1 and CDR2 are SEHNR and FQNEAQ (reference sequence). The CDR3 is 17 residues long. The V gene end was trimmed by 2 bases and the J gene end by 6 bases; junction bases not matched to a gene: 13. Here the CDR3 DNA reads TGTGCCAGCAGCTTATTTGCAGGCGGAGCGGGAGAGGATACGCAGTATTTT. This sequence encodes CASSLFAGGAGEDTQYF.

In DNA, the CDR3 is TGTGCCTGGACGGACTGGGAATCCGACTATGGCTACACCTTC. The encoded protein is CAWTDWESDYGYTF. V gene TRBV30 combines with J gene TRBJ1-2, with D unclear. CDR1 is GTSNPN and CDR2 is SVGIG in the germline V gene (reference sequence). V gave up 4 bases and J gave up 3 bases, with 15 bases separating them. The CDR3 is 14 residues long.

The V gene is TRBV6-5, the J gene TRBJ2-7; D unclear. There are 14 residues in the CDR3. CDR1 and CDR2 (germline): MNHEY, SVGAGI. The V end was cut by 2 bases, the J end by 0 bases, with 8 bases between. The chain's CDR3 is CASSYGRSSYEQYF. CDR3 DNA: TGTGCCAGCAGTTACGGGCGATCCTCCTACGAGCAGTACTTC.

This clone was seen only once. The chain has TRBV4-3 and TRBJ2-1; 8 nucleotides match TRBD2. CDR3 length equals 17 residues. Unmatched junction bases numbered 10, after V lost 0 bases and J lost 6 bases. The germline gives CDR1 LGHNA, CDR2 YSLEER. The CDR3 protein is CASSQDPLRGVSNEQFF. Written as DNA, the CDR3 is TGCGCCAGCAGCCAAGACCCGTTGCGGGGGGTCTCCAATGAGCAGTTCTTC.

The CDR3 DNA follows: TGCAGCGTTGAAGGGGAGCCGGGTCGTTACAATGAGCAGTTCTTC. Its translation: CSVEGEPGRYNEQFF. The chain recombines TRBV29-1 with TRBJ2-1; perhaps TRBD2 as D (5 bases). CDR3 size: 15 residues. CDR1 is SQVTM and CDR2 is ANQGSEA in the germline V gene. Trimming removed 1 base from V and 4 bases from J, with 14 bases in between.